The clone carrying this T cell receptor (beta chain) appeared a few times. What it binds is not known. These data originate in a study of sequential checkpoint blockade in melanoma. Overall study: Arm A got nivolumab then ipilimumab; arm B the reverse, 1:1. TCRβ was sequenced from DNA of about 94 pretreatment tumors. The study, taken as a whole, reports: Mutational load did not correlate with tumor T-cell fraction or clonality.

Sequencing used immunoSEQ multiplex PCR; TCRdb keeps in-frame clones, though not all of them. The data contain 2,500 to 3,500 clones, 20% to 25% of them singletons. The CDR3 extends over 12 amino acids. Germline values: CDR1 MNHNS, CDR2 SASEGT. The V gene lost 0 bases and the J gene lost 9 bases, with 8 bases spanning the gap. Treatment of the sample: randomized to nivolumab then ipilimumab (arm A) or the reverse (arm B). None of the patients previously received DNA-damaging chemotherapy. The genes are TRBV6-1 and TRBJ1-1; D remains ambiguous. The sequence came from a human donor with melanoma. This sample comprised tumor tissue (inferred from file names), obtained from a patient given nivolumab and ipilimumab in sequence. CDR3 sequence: CASSEAPPQAFF. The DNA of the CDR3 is TGTGCCAGCAGTGAAGCTCCCCCCCAAGCTTTCTTT.